The 28 T cell receptor beta chains presented below share a single source sample, sequenced in a study of T cell responses to AZD1222 COVID-19 vaccine. Measured with immunoSEQ multiplex PCR; TCRdb has only the in-frame clones, and not every one. Of about 48,000 clones listed, about 89% are singletons. The material was peripheral blood, obtained 28 days after the second AZD1222 dose. These receptors came from an adult who received the AZD1222 COVID-19 vaccine.

This chain uses TRBV28 with TRBJ2-7, with D perhaps TRBD1 (6 bases). The CDR3 is made up of 13 amino acids. From germline, CDR1 is MDHEN and CDR2 SYDVKM. V shed 1 base and J shed 5 bases, with 9 bases lying between them. The CDR3 DNA reads as TGTGCCAGCAGTTTATTGCACAGGGACGAGCAGTACTTC. Translation: CASSLLHRDEQYF.

The gene calls are TRBV27 and TRBJ1-2; TRBD1 aligns across 8 bases. There are 13 residues in the CDR3. V was clipped by 4 bases and J by 8 bases; unmatched bases: 6. Germline V gene sequence: CDR1 MNHEY, CDR2 SMNVEV (reference sequence). This chain's CDR3 is CASSWTGTGGYTF. The CDR3 region has the DNA TGTGCCAGCAGTTGGACAGGGACGGGAGGCTACACCTTC.

This clone was detected once. V usage is TRBV19 and J usage is TRBJ1-4, with D perhaps matching TRBD1 (5 bases). This CDR3 contains 13 residues. The V and J ends lost 7 bases and 2 bases respectively, with 8 bases between them. Per germline, CDR1 LNHDA and CDR2 SQIVND (reference sequence). The CDR3 nucleotides read TGTGCCAGTACAGGGTCCACTAATGAAAAACTGTTTTTT. Amino acids: CASTGSTNEKLFF.

The chain joins TRBV29-1 to TRBJ1-1, with TRBD1 identical over 9 bases. The J segment lost 4 bases and the V segment lost 7 bases, leaving 10 bases of the junction unmatched. This CDR3 has 14 amino acids. Per the germline V gene, CDR1 is SQVTM and CDR2 is ANQGSEA. The CDR3 region has the DNA TGCAGCGCCGGGCCGGGACAGGGAGCCACTGAAGCTTTCTTT. Amino acid sequence: CSAGPGQGATEAFF.

The rearrangement links TRBV7-9 to TRBJ1-1; no clear D. V dropped 1 base and J dropped 7 bases, with 7 bases sitting between them. Germline values: CDR1 SEHNR, CDR2 FQNEAQ (reference sequence). The CDR3 has 12 amino acids. CDR3 coding DNA: TGTGCCAGCAGCTTAGAGGAGGGTGAAGCTTTCTTT. Translating gives CASSLEEGEAFF.

The chain employs TRBV5-1 and TRBJ2-1, with 8 bases that match TRBD1. Losses at the gene ends were 2 bases for V and 5 bases for J; bases not matched to a gene: 6. This CDR3 comprises 15 residues. Germline V CDR1 and CDR2: SGHRS, YFSETQ. The CDR3 DNA reads TGCGCCAGCAGCTTAACAGGGGGGTTAAACAATGAGCAGTTCTTC. Translated, it gives CASSLTGGLNNEQFF.

J is TRBJ1-1 and V is TRBV7-8; maybe TRBD1 (6 bases). CDR1 and CDR2 from the germline V gene are SGHVS and FQNEAQ. Trimming removed 3 bases at V and 2 bases at J, with 10 bases between. This CDR3 has 14 residues. The CDR3: CASSFDRRNTEAFF. CDR3 nucleotides: TGTGCCAGCAGCTTCGACAGGCGAAACACTGAAGCTTTCTTT.

The rearrangement uses TRBV18 and TRBJ1-5, with a weak D call TRBD1 (5 bases). V was shortened by 5 bases and J by 3 bases, with 14 bases between the two germline ends. This CDR3 has 15 amino acids. Germline V lookup: CDR1 KGHSH, CDR2 LQKENI. This CDR3 is CASSAGWGDNQPQHF. CDR3 DNA: TGTGCCAGCTCAGCAGGGTGGGGGGACAATCAGCCCCAGCATTTT. Filled out from reference TRBV18 and TRBJ1-5, the complete variable domain reads NAGVMQNPRHLVRRRGQEARLRCSPMKGHSHVYWYRQLPEEGLKFMVYLQKENIIDESGMPKERFSAEFPKEGPSILRIQQVVRGDSAAYFCASSAGWGDNQPQHFGDGTRLSIL.

V gene TRBV27 combines with J gene TRBJ1-1, with D possibly being TRBD1 (5 bases). V dropped 8 bases and J dropped 8 bases, with 9 bases sitting between them. Germline values: CDR1 MNHEY, CDR2 SMNVEV (reference sequence). This CDR3 region has 10 residues. CDR3: CASGGREAFF. CDR3 coding DNA: TGTGCCAGCGGGGGTCGGGAAGCTTTCTTT.

V usage is TRBV10-1 and J usage is TRBJ1-1, with no clear D. The CDR3 is made up of 14 amino acids. Germline V gene sequence: CDR1 WNHNN, CDR2 SYGVQD (reference sequence). V lost 1 base to trimming and J lost 4 bases, with 10 bases between them. In nucleotides, the CDR3 is TGCGCCAGCAGTGAGTTAAGGGATCGCACTGAAGCTTTCTTT. Its protein is CASSELRDRTEAFF.

This clone was seen just once. The chain is built from TRBV4-1 and TRBJ2-6; 12 positions agree with TRBD1. The CDR3 is 20 residues long. Losses at the gene ends were 1 base for V and 3 bases for J; bases not matched to a gene: 10. The germline gives CDR1 MGHRA, CDR2 YSYEKL. The CDR3 nucleotides are TGCGCCAGCAGCCAAGCTCTTCCGGGACAGGGGGCGCTTGGGGCCAACGTCCTGACTTTC. This sequence encodes CASSQALPGQGALGANVLTF.

The chain is built from TRBV18 and TRBJ1-5; 8 bases fit TRBD1. This CDR3 region has 14 residues. Germline V lookup: CDR1 KGHSH, CDR2 LQKENI. V shed 5 bases and J 7 bases; nucleotides not matched to a gene: 7. CDR3 sequence: CASSEGQGRQPQHF. The DNA for the CDR3 is TGTGCCAGCTCAGAAGGACAGGGCAGACAGCCCCAGCATTTT.

This chain uses TRBV11-2 with TRBJ2-3; D gene unclear. Trimming left V 5 bases short and J 0 bases short, with 9 bases between. Germline values: CDR1 SGHAT, CDR2 FQNNGV. CDR3 length: 14 amino acids. The CDR3 here is CASSADDSTDTQYF. For the CDR3, the DNA is TGTGCCAGCAGCGCGGACGACAGCACAGATACGCAGTATTTT.

V is TRBV9 and J is TRBJ1-6; TRBD1 might be the D (6 bases). The CDR3 sequence is 18 residues long. The ends were cut back, 0 bases at V and 1 base at J, with 14 bases in the middle. The V gene's germline CDR1 is SGDLS and CDR2 YYNGEE. In DNA, the CDR3 is TGTGCCAGCAGCGTAGGGTTAGGGGGGCGATCCTATAATTCACCCCTCCACTTT. Amino acids: CASSVGLGGRSYNSPLHF.

The chain couples TRBV7-9 to TRBJ1-2, with 7 bases matching TRBD1. In germline, CDR1 is SEHNR, CDR2 FQNEAQ (reference sequence). This CDR3 has 14 amino acids. Trimming cost V 3 bases and J 6 bases; bases outside gene matches: 7. The CDR3 coding sequence is TGTGCCAGCAGCTTCCAGACAGGGTTCGATGGCTACACCTTC. Amino acids: CASSFQTGFDGYTF.

This clone occurred once. The rearrangement joins TRBV7-9 to TRBJ2-1; D might be TRBD2 (7 bases). Germline CDR1 is SEHNR and CDR2 is FQNEAQ (reference sequence). Deletions cut 0 bases from V and 0 bases from J, with 12 bases between. CDR3 length: 17 residues. CDR3 bases: TGTGCCAGCAGCTTAGCGGGGGGGCCTAGCTCCTACAATGAGCAGTTCTTC. It yields the protein CASSLAGGPSSYNEQFF.

This clone was observed a handful of times. The gene calls are TRBV25-1 and TRBJ2-7, with D possibly matching TRBD1 (6 bases). Deletions cut 6 bases from V and 4 bases from J, with 10 bases between. The CDR3 is 12 residues long. CDR1 MGHDK and CDR2 SYGVNS come from the germline V gene. CDR3 residues: CASSKTGYEQYF. CDR3 coding DNA: TGTGCCAGCAGCAAAACAGGGTACGAGCAGTACTTC.

V is TRBV6-5 and J is TRBJ2-2; no reliable D call. Germline values: CDR1 MNHEY, CDR2 SVGAGI. The CDR3 runs 13 residues. Deletions cut 5 bases from V and 4 bases from J, with 8 bases between. The CDR3 loop is CASSKPGTGELFF. CDR3 sequence (DNA): TGTGCCAGCAGTAAGCCGGGCACCGGGGAGCTGTTTTTT.

This chain connects TRBV24-1 to TRBJ2-5; tentatively, D is TRBD2 (5 bases). Trimming stripped 4 bases from V and 6 bases from J, with 8 bases between. Germline V gene sequence: CDR1 KGHDR, CDR2 SFDVKD. The CDR3 sequence is 12 residues long. In DNA form, the CDR3 reads TGTGCCACCAGTGAGGCGGGTCAGACCCAGTACTTC. Translating gives CATSEAGQTQYF.

This chain uses TRBV18 with TRBJ1-1; D ambiguous. This CDR3 contains 13 residues. Looked up from germline, CDR1 is KGHSH and CDR2 is LQKENI. Between the trimmed V and J ends, which lost 2 bases and 3 bases, there was a span of 7 bases. CDR3 amino acids: CASSPGVDTEAFF. The CDR3 nucleotides are TGTGCCAGCTCACCAGGGGTGGACACTGAAGCTTTCTTT.

The chain is built from TRBV5-6 and TRBJ2-7; perhaps TRBD2 as D (6 bases). The V end was cut by 3 bases, the J end by 2 bases, with 18 bases between. This CDR3 contains 16 residues. Per the germline V gene, CDR1 is SGHDT and CDR2 is YYEEEE. The DNA of the CDR3 is TGTGCCAGCAGCTGGCGTTTGGACGGGAGTACCTACGAGCAGTACTTC. As protein: CASSWRLDGSTYEQYF.

The chain combines TRBV7-9 with TRBJ1-1; D unresolved. V lost 0 bases and J lost 0, with 11 bases in between. Germline V gene data show CDR1 as SEHNR and CDR2 as FQNEAQ (reference sequence). There are 16 residues in the CDR3. The CDR3 reads CASSLANLGLNTEAFF. CDR3 sequence (DNA): TGTGCCAGCAGCTTAGCAAATCTGGGTCTGAACACTGAAGCTTTCTTT.

This chain joins TRBV11-3 and TRBJ2-7, with D uncertain. From germline, CDR1 is SGHNT and CDR2 YENEEA. This CDR3 has 13 residues. With 6 bases removed from V and 3 bases from J, the gap between germline ends came to 12 bases. The CDR3 DNA follows: TGTGCCAGCAGTTATACCTTGGACTACGAGCAGTACTTC. Amino acid sequence: CASSYTLDYEQYF.

As DNA, the CDR3 is TGTGCCAGCAGCCAAGAAGGGGGCTTACGAGCGGGAGTTGCGATATCCGGGGAGCTGTTTTTT. Translating it yields CASSQEGGLRAGVAISGELFF. The chain has TRBV3-1 (or the pseudogene TRBV3-2) and TRBJ2-2; a possible D gene is TRBD2 (8 bases). In germline, CDR1 is LGHDT, CDR2 YNNKEL (reference sequence). CDR3 size: 21 residues. The V and J ends lost 0 bases and 6 bases respectively, with 29 bases between them.

The J gene is TRBJ2-7, the V gene TRBV5-4; 9 nucleotides agree with TRBD2. This CDR3 has 15 amino acids. The V gene end was trimmed by 4 bases and the J gene end by 3 bases; junction bases not matched to a gene: 8. Germline loops: CDR1 SGHNT, CDR2 YYREEE (reference sequence). DNA for the CDR3: TGTGCCAGCAGCAGGTCTAGCGGGGATAACTACGAGCAGTACTTC. Translation: CASSRSSGDNYEQYF.

The rearrangement links TRBV7-9 to TRBJ2-5; TRBD1 matches at 8 bases. This CDR3 is built from 13 residues. Per the germline V gene, CDR1 is SEHNR and CDR2 is FQNEAQ (reference sequence). J lost 5 bases, V lost 5 bases, and 4 bases had no gene match. The DNA for the CDR3 is TGTGCCAGCAGCGACAGGGGTGGGGAGACCCAGTACTTC. This codes for CASSDRGGETQYF.

This chain uses TRBV6-4 with TRBJ1-2; D may be TRBD1 (6 bases). Germline values: CDR1 MRHNA, CDR2 SNTAGT. V was trimmed by 0 bases and J by 4 bases, leaving 12 bases between them. The CDR3 runs 15 residues. The CDR3 sequence: CASSDSTGGGYGYTF. The CDR3, as DNA: TGTGCCAGCAGTGACTCGACTGGGGGCGGCTATGGCTACACCTTC.

V gene TRBV7-8 combines with J gene TRBJ2-5; D is perhaps TRBD1 (6 bases). This CDR3 contains 14 residues. The germline CDR1 and CDR2 sequences are SGHVS and FQNEAQ. V dropped 0 bases and J dropped 5 bases, with 10 bases sitting between them. CDR3 residues: CASSLAAQGETQYF. CDR3 DNA sequence: TGTGCCAGCAGCTTAGCCGCACAGGGCGAGACCCAGTACTTC.